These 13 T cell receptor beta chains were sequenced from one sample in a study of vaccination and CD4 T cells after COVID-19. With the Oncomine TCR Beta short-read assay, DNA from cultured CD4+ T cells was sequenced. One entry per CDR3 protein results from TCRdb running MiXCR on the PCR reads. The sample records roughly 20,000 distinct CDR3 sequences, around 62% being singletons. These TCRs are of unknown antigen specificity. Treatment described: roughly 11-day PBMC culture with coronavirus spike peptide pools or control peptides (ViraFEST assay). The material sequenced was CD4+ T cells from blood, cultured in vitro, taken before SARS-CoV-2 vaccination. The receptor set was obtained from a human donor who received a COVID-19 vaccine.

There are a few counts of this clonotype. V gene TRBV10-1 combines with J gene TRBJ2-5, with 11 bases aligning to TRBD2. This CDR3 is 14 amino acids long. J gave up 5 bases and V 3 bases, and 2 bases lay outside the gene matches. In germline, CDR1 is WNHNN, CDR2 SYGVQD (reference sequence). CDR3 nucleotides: TGCGCCAGCAGTGAACTAGCGGGGGAGGAGACCCAGTACTTC. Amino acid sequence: CASSELAGEETQYF.

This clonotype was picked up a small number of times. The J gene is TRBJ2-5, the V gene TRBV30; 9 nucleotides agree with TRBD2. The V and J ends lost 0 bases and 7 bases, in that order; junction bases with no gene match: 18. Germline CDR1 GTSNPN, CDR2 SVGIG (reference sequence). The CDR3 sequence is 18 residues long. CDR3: CAWSVISGGRGRDGTQYF. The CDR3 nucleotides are TGTGCCTGGAGTGTAATTAGCGGGGGCCGCGGGAGGGATGGGACCCAGTACTTC.

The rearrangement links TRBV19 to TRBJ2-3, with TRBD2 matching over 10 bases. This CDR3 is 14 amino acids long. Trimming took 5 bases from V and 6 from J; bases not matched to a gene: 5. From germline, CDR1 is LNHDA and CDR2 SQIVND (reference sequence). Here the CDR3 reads CASSPAGGLDTQYF. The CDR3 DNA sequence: TGTGCCAGTAGTCCAGCGGGGGGGCTTGATACGCAGTATTTT.

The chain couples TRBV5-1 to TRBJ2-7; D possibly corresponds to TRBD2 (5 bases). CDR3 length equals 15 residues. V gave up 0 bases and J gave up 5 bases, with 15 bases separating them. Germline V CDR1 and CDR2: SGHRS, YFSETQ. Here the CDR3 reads CASSLGAGESNEQYF. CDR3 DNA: TGCGCCAGCAGCTTGGGGGCTGGGGAGTCGAACGAGCAGTACTTC.

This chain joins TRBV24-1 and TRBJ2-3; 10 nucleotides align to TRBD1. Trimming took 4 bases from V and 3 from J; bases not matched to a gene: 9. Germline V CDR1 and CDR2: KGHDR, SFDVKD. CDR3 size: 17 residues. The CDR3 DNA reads TGTGCCACCAGTGAAACCGGGACAGGGGCTTATACAGATACGCAGTATTTT. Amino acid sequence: CATSETGTGAYTDTQYF.

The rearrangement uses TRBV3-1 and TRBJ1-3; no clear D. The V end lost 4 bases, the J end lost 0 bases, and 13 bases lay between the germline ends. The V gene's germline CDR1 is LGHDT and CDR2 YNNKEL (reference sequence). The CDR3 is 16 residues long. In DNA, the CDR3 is TGTGCCAGCAGCCCGGGCCTTCCAGACTCTGGAAACACCATATATTTT. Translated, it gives CASSPGLPDSGNTIYF.

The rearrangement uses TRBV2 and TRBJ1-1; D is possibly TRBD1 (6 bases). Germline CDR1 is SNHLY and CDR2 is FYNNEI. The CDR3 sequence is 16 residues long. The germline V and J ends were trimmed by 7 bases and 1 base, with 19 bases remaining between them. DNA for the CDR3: TGTGCCAGCATCGGGGGGGCTTTTATGGGGAACACTGAAGCTTTCTTT. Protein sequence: CASIGGAFMGNTEAFF.

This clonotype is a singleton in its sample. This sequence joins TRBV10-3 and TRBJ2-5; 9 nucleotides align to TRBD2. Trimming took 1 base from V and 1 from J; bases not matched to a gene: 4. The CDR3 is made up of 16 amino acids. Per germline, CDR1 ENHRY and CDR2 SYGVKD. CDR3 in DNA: TGTGCCATCAGTGAGTTAGCGGGGGAATTCCAAGAGACCCAGTACTTC. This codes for CAISELAGEFQETQYF.

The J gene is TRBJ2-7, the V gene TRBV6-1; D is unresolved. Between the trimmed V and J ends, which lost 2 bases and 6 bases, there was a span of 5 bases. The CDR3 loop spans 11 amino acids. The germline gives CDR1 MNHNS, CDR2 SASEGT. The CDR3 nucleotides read TGTGCCAGCAGTGAACCTTCCGAGCAGTACTTC. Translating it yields CASSEPSEQYF.

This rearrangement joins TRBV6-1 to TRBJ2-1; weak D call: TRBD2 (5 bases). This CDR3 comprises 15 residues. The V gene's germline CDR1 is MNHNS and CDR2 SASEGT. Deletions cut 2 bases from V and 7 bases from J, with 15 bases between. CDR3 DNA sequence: TGTGCCAGCAGTGAACTAGGAGGTGTCAAGAATGAGCAGTTCTTC. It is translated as CASSELGGVKNEQFF.

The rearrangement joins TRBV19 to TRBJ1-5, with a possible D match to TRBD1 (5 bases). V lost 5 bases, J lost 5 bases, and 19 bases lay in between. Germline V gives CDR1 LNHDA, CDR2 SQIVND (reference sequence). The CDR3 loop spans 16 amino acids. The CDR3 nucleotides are TGTGCCAGTAGTGGGACCGGTGGGATAGGGCATCAGCCCCAGCATTTT. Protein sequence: CASSGTGGIGHQPQHF.

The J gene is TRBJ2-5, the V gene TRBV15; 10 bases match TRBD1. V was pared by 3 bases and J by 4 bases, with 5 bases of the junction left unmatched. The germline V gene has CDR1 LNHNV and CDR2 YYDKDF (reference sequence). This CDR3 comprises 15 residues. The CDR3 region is CATSRVDRGRETQYF. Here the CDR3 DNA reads TGTGCCACCAGCAGGGTAGACAGGGGGCGAGAGACCCAGTACTTC.

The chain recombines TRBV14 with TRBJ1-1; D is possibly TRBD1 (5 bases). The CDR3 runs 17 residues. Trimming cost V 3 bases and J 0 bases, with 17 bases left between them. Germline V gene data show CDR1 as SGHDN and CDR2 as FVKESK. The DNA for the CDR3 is TGTGCCAGCAGCCAGGAATCGGGACCGATACTGAACACTGAAGCTTTCTTT. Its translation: CASSQESGPILNTEAFF. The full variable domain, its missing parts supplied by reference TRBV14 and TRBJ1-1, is EAGVTQFPSHSVIEKGQTVTLRCDPISGHDNLYWYRRVMGKEIKFLLHFVKESKQDESGMPNNRFLAERTGGTYSTLKVQPAELEDSGVYFCASSQESGPILNTEAFFGQGTRLTVV.